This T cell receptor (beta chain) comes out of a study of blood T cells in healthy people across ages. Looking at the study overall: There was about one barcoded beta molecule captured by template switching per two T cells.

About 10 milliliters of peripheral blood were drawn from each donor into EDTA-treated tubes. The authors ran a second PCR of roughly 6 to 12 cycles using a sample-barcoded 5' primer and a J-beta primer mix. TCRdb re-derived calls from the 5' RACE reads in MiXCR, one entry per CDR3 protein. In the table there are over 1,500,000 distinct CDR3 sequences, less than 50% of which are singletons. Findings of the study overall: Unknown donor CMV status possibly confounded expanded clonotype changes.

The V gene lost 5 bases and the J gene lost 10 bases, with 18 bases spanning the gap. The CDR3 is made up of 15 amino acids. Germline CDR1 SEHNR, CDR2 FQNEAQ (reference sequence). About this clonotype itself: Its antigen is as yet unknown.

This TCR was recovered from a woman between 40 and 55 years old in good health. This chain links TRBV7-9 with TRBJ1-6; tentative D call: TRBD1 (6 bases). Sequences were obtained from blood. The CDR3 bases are TGTGCCAGCAGCCCAATTACAGGGTCGGGATCACCCCTCCACTTT. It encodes CASSPITGSGSPLHF. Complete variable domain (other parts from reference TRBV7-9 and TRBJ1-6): DTGVSQNPRHKITKRGQNVTFRCDPISEHNRLYWYRQTLGQGPEFLTYFQNEAQLEKSRLLSDRFSAERPKGSFSTLEIQRTEQGDSAMYLCASSPITGSGSPLHFGNGTRLTVT.